This entry lists 7 T cell receptor beta chains sequenced from one sample in a study of T-cell memory formation after mild COVID-19. TCRdb re-derived calls from the 5' RACE reads in MiXCR, one entry per CDR3 protein. There are approximately 300,000 distinct CDR3 sequences in the sample; just under 20% occur only once, and around 21% lies in the top ten. The material sequenced was PBMCs or a T cell subset sorted from them (not recorded which). These receptors were collected from a man aged 18-30 years who had mild COVID-19 (a few samples of this study predate the infection). Cell type and time point are not known.

This rearrangement joins TRBV4-3 to TRBJ1-2, with TRBD1 identical over 8 bases. V dropped 1 base and J dropped 5; count of bases not matched to a gene: 9. Per the germline V gene, CDR1 is LGHNA and CDR2 is YSLEER. This CDR3 region has 16 residues. In DNA form, the CDR3 reads TGCGCCAGCAGCCAAGCACCCGGACAGGGTCGGTATGGCTACACCTTC. Translation gives CASSQAPGQGRYGYTF.

The chain uses TRBV11-3 and TRBJ2-2, with a possible D match to TRBD1 (6 bases). This CDR3 is built from 15 residues. Between the trimmed V and J ends, which lost 3 bases and 2 bases, there was a span of 10 bases. CDR1 and CDR2 (germline): SGHNT, YENEEA. Written as DNA, the CDR3 is TGTGCCAGCAGCTTCGGGACAACCAACACCGGGGAGCTGTTTTTT. Translation: CASSFGTTNTGELFF.

This chain joins TRBV4-1 and TRBJ2-1, with 10 bases that match TRBD1. This CDR3 spans 18 amino acids. Trimming cost V 8 bases and J 0 bases; bases outside gene matches: 13. Germline V gives CDR1 MGHRA, CDR2 YSYEKL. The CDR3 DNA sequence: TGCGCCAGCGCCAGGGGACAGGGGAACCCACCCTCCTACAATGAGCAGTTCTTC. Protein: CASARGQGNPPSYNEQFF.

This clonotype has at least ten counts. The chain recombines TRBV20-1 with TRBJ2-1, with D possibly TRBD2 on 7 matching bases. Trimming removed 2 bases at V and 3 bases at J, with 20 bases between. This CDR3 is 17 amino acids long. The germline V gene encodes CDR1 DFQATT and CDR2 SNEGSKA (reference sequence). This CDR3 reads CSARIGIRGGGYNEQFF. In DNA, the CDR3 is TGCAGTGCTAGAATAGGTATCCGGGGAGGGGGCTACAATGAGCAGTTCTTC.

This clonotype occurred a few times. The V call is TRBV9, the J call TRBJ2-1, with D tentatively TRBD1 (5 bases). Trimming removed 1 base at V and 9 bases at J, with 20 bases between. Germline V gene sequence: CDR1 SGDLS, CDR2 YYNGEE. The CDR3 runs 16 residues. The CDR3 protein is CASSVKWGPSAGEQFF. The CDR3 DNA reads TGTGCCAGCAGCGTAAAATGGGGCCCCTCAGCCGGTGAGCAGTTCTTC.

The chain joins TRBV6-5 to TRBJ2-7; D possibly corresponds to TRBD2 (5 bases). CDR1 is MNHEY, CDR2 SVGAGI, per germline. CDR3 length equals 14 residues. Trimming left V 5 bases short and J 3 bases short, with 14 bases between. Written as DNA, the CDR3 is TGTGCCAGCAGTCCCGGGATGAAAGGCTACGAGCAGTACTTC. Protein sequence: CASSPGMKGYEQYF.

This clonotype was detected many times. CDR3 coding DNA: TGCAGCGTGCCTAACGGCAGGGGTCTTCCGAGCTCCTACAATGAGCAGTTCTTC. Protein product: CSVPNGRGLPSSYNEQFF. The V gene is TRBV29-1, the J gene TRBJ2-1; D might be TRBD1 (6 bases). The CDR3 spans 18 residues. Germline loops: CDR1 SQVTM, CDR2 ANQGSEA. Trimming removed 6 bases from V and 0 bases from J, with 24 bases in between.